This T cell receptor (beta chain) was found in a study of post-analysis software for immune sequencing data. Study results and limitations: About 5 TRBV segments occurring more often in patients than controls included TRBV5-6, TRBV5-1 and TRBV20-1.

Unique-molecular-identifier-tagged TCR beta cDNA libraries were used. Using its own MiXCR run on the PCR reads, TCRdb lists one record per CDR3 protein. The sample has fewer than 600,000 distinct CDR3 sequences; under 55% are singletons. This CDR3 region has 13 residues. V was pared by 6 bases and J by 10 bases, with 16 bases between. Germline assignment: CDR1 MNHEY and CDR2 SMNVEV (reference sequence). About this clonotype itself: Its target is not known.

V usage is TRBV27 and J usage is TRBJ2-1, with unresolved D. Specimen: blood. This receptor was taken from a girl aged 10 to 17 with multiple sclerosis. For the CDR3, the DNA is TGTGCCAGCAGCCTACTGCAACCTGGGGAGCAGTTCTTC. Translating gives CASSLLQPGEQFF.